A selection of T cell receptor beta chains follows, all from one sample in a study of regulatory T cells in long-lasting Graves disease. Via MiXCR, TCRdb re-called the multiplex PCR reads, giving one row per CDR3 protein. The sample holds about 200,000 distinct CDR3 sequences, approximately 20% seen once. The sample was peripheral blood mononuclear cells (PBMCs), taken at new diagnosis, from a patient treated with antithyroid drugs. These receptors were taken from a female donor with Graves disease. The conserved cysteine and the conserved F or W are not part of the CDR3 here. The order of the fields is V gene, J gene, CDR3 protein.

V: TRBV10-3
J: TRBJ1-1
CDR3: AISESGVASEAF

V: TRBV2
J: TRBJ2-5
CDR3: AMPGSGGDQETQY

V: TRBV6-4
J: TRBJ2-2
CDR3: ASKDPTGELF

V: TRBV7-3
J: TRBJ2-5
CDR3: ASRPGLAERETQY

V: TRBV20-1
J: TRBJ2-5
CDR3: SADKGQETQY

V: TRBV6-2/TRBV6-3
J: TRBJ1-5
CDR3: ASTPGAGKSRNQPQH

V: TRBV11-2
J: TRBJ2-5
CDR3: ASSPTGVAGDQETQY

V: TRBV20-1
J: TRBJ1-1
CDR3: SARDFRGRGSPEAF

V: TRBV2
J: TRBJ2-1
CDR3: ASSGFLVYNEQF

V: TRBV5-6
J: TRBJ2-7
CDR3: ASSLGGGPSYEQY

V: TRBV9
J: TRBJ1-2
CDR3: ASSVDDRGLYYGYT

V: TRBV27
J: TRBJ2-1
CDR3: ASSLKADGYEQF

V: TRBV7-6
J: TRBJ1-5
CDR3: ASSLDPFSNQPQH

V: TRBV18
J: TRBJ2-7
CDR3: ASSLSGTSGRLQY

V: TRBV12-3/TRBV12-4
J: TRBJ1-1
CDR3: ASRKGQMNTEAF

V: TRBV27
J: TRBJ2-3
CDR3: ASSLWGRITDTQY

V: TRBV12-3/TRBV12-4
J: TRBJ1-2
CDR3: ASSQSRQGAGGYT

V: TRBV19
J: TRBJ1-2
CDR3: ASSIGSKANYGYT

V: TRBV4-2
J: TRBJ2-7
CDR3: ASSQDRREYEQY

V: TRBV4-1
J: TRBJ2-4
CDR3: ASAGVRDIQY

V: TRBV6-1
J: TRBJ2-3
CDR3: ASSAGTASTDTQY

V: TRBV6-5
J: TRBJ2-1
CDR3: ASSYWGRNEQF

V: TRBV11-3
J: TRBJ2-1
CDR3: ASSATSGRAAEF

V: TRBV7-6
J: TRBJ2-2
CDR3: ASSLDRRSNTGELF

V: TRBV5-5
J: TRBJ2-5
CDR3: ASRPASSQETQY

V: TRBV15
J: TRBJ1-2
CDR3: ATSRDHQGADGYT

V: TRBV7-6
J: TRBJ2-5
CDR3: ASSLIAPPQETQY

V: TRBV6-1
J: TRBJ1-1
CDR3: ASRRTGEGTEAF

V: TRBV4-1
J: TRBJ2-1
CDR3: ASSQTLATSSYNEQF

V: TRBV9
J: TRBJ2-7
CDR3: ASSVEGTSGRTGEQY

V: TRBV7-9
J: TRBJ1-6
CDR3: ASSRIGRRAEYNSPLH

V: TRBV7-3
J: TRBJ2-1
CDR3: ASILTGDPRANEQF

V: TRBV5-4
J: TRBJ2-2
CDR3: ASSPLAGVKNGELF

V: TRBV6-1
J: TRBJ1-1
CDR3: ASSLSWGQGDFEAF

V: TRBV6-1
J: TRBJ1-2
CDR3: ASRTGQGANYGYT

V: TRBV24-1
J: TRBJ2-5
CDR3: ATSDSRTSGTQETQY

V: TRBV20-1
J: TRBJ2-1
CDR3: SARALREGLLNEQF

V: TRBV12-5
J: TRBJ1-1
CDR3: ASGPSGGTEAF

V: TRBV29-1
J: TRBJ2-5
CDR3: SVEFLDKETQY

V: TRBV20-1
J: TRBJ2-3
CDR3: SAPTRRASTDTQY

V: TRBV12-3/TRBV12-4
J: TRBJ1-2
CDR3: ASSLRVGARGYT

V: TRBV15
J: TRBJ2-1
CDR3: ATSRDGLAGGRGTDNEQF

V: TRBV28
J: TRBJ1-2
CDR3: ASRWTGVGYT

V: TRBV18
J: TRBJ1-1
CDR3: ASSPPRLGARTEAF

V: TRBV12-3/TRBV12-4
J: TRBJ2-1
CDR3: ASSSGEDDEQF

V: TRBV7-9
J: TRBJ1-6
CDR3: ASTEGRSPLH

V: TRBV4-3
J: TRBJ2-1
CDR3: ASSQARGLAGIYNEQF

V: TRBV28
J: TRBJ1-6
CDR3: ASIDDRGRGSPLH

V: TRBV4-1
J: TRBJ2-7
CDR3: ASSQQPGTGGWYEQY

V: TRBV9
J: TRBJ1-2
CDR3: ASSPRDVGGYT

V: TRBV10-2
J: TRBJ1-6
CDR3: ASRPFAGTDNSPLH

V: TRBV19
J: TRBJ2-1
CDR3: ASSIVASGGVSYNEQF

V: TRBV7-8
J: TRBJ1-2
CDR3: ASSTDRGIRGYT